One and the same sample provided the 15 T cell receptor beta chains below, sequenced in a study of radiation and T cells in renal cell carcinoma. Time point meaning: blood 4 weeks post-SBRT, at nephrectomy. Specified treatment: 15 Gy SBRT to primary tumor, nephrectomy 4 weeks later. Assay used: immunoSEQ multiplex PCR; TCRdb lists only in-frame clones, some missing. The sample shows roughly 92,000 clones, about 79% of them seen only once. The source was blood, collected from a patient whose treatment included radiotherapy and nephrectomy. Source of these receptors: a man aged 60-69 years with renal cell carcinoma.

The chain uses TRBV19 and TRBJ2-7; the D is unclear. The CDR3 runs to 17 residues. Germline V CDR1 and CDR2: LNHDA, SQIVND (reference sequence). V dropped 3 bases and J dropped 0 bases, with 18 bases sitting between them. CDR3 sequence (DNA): TGTGCCAGTAGTATTAGGGCCAGCGAATTAACCTCCTACGAGCAGTACTTC. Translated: CASSIRASELTSYEQYF.

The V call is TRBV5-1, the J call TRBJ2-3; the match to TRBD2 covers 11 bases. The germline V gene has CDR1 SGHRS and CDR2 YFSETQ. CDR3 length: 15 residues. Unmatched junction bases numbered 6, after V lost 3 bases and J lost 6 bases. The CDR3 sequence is CASSSLLAGADTQYF. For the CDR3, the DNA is TGCGCCAGCAGCTCACTACTAGCGGGAGCGGATACGCAGTATTTT.

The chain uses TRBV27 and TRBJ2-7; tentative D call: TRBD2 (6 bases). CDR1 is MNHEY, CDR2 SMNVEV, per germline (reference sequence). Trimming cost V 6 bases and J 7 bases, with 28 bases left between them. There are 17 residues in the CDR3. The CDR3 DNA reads TGTGCCAGCAGGTCGACTTGGCGACTAGTAAATCCTCGTGAGCAGTACTTC. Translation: CASRSTWRLVNPREQYF.

The CDR3 region has the DNA TGTGCCAGCAGCTTGGCCAGGGACTATGGCTACACCTTC. It yields the protein CASSLARDYGYTF. The chain combines TRBV5-4 with TRBJ1-2; tentative D call: TRBD1 (5 bases). The CDR3 runs to 13 residues. Trimming took off 0 bases at V and 3 bases at J, with 6 bases between the two ends. CDR1 SGHNT and CDR2 YYREEE come from the germline V gene (reference sequence).

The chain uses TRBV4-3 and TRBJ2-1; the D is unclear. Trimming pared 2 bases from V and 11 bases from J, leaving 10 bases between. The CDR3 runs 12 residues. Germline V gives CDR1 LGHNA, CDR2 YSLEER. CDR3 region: CASSQIDGKQFF. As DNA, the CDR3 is TGCGCCAGCAGCCAAATCGACGGAAAGCAGTTCTTC.

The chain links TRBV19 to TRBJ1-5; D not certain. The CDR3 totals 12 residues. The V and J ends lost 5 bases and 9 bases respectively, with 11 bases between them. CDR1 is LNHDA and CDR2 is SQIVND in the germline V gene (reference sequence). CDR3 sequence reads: CASSSPDWPQHF. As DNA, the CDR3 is TGTGCCAGTAGTTCCCCCGACTGGCCCCAGCATTTT.

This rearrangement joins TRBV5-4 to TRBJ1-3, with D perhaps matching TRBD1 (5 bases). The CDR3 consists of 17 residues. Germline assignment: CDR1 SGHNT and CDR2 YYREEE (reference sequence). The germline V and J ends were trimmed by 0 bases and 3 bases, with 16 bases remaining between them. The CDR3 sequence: CASSLDSTARSGNTIYF. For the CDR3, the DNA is TGTGCCAGCAGCTTGGACTCGACAGCTCGAAGTGGAAACACCATATATTTT.

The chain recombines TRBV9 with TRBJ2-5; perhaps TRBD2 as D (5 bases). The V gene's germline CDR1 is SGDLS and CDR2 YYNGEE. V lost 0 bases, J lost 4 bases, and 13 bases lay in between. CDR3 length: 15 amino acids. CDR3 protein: CASSVANFAGETQYF. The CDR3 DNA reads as TGTGCCAGCAGCGTAGCTAATTTCGCGGGAGAGACCCAGTACTTC.

This CDR3 reads CASSPTSGRRTDTQYF. The CDR3 nucleotides read TGTGCCAGCTCACCCACCAGCGGGAGAAGGACAGATACGCAGTATTTT. The chain carries TRBV18 and TRBJ2-3, with 8 bases lining up with TRBD2. The CDR3 runs 16 residues. Germline assignment: CDR1 KGHSH and CDR2 LQKENI. V lost 3 bases and J lost 3; bases outside the gene matches: 8.

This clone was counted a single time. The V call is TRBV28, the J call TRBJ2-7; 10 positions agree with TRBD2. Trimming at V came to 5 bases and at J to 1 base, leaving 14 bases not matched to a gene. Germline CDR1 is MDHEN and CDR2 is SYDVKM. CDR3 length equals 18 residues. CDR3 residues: CASSPMGGSSGSSYEQYF. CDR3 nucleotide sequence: TGTGCCAGCAGTCCCATGGGGGGGTCTAGCGGGAGTTCCTACGAGCAGTACTTC.

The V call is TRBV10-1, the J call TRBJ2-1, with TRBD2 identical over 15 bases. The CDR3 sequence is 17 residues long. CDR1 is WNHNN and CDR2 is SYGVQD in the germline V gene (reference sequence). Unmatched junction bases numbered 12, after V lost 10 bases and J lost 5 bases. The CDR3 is CAKGTSGRLGGDNEQFF. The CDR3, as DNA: TGCGCCAAAGGGACTAGCGGGAGGTTAGGGGGGGACAATGAGCAGTTCTTC.

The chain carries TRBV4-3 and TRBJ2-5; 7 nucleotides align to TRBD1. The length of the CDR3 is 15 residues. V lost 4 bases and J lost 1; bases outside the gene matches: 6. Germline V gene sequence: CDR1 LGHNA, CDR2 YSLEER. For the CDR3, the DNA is TGCGCCAGCAGCCGAGAGGGACAGCTCCAAGAGACCCAGTACTTC. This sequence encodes CASSREGQLQETQYF.

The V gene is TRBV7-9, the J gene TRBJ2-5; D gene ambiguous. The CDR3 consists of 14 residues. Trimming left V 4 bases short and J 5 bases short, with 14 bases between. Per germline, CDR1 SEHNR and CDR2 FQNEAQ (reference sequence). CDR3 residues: CASSSSTLGETQYF. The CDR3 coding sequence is TGTGCCAGCAGCTCCTCGACTTTGGGGGAGACCCAGTACTTC.

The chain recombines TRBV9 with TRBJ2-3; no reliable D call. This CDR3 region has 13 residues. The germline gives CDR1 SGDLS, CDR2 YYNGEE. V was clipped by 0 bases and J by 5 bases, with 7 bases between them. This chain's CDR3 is CASSVVGKDTQYF. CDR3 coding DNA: TGTGCCAGCAGCGTAGTCGGTAAAGATACGCAGTATTTT.

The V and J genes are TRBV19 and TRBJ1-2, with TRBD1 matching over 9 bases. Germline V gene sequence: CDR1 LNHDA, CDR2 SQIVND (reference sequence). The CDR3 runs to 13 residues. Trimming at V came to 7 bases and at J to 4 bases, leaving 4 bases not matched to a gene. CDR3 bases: TGTGCCAGTACCCGGACAGGGGCCTATGGCTACACCTTC. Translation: CASTRTGAYGYTF.